This is a list of T cell receptor beta chains from one sample in a study of long-term antiretroviral therapy in people with HIV. The data were produced by immunoSEQ multiplex PCR, yet TCRdb's version contains in-frame clones alone and is incomplete. The data hold approximately 15,000 clones, with about 88% observed a single time. Sequencing was performed on unsorted PBMCs, taken 0.1 years after starting antiretroviral therapy. The receptors come from a man between 18 and 35 years old with HIV. The CDR3 runs from the conserved cysteine through the conserved F or W. D genes are given only for firm matches. Clone size, where shown, is once, few, many, or a class for clones that have expanded.

size: -
J: TRBJ2-5
V: TRBV30
D: -
DNA: TGTGCCTGGACCGGACTAGGGGGGGAGACCCAGTACTTC
CDR3: CAWTGLGGETQYF

size: -
J: TRBJ2-1
V: TRBV7-2
D: -
DNA: TGTGCCAGCAGCTTCGAAGTGGGTAGCGGAAACAATGAGCAGTTCTTC
CDR3: CASSFEVGSGNNEQFF

size: -
J: TRBJ1-1
V: TRBV13
D: -
DNA: TGTGCCAGCAGCTCTCGGGGGGGCAAGAACACTGAAGCTTTCTTT
CDR3: CASSSRGGKNTEAFF

size: once
J: TRBJ2-6
V: TRBV4-2
D: TRBD1
DNA: TGTGCCAGCAGCCAAGACGGGACAGTAACCTACTCTGGGGCCAACGTCCTGACTTTC
CDR3: CASSQDGTVTYSGANVLTF

size: -
J: TRBJ2-7
V: TRBV18
D: -
DNA: TGTGCCAGCTCACCACCGGGCTCCCACCCCTACGAGCAGTACTTC
CDR3: CASSPPGSHPYEQYF

size: once
J: TRBJ2-7
V: TRBV6-1
D: -
DNA: TGTGCCAGCAGTGTTGAGGGATACGAGCAGTACTTC
CDR3: CASSVEGYEQYF

size: -
J: TRBJ1-5
V: TRBV6-1
D: -
DNA: TGTGCCAGCAGTGAATTCTTAGGGCAGCCCCAGCATTTT
CDR3: CASSEFLGQPQHF

size: -
J: TRBJ1-3
V: TRBV4-3
D: -
DNA: TGCGCCAGCAGCCAAGATTGGGGGGATGGAAACACCATATATTTT
CDR3: CASSQDWGDGNTIYF

size: -
J: TRBJ1-2
V: TRBV4-1
D: TRBD1
DNA: TGCGCCAGCAGCCTCCTATACAGGGGCAGGGGGGATGGCTACACCTTC
CDR3: CASSLLYRGRGDGYTF

size: -
J: TRBJ1-2
V: TRBV6-5
D: -
DNA: TGTGCCAGCAGTTACTCGAATAACCAAGCTAACTATGGCTACACCTTC
CDR3: CASSYSNNQANYGYTF

size: -
J: TRBJ2-7
V: TRBV14
D: -
DNA: TGTGCCAGCAGCCAAGAGTGGACAGTTGGTAGGGACGAGCAGTACTTC
CDR3: CASSQEWTVGRDEQYF

size: -
J: TRBJ2-7
V: TRBV19
D: TRBD1
DNA: TGTGCCAGTGGGGCCGGGGACAGGGGCTACGAGCAGTACTTC
CDR3: CASGAGDRGYEQYF

size: -
J: TRBJ1-5
V: TRBV5-1
D: -
DNA: TGCGCCAGCAGCTTGGGAGGGGAGCGAGTCGAGCCCCAGCATTTT
CDR3: CASSLGGERVEPQHF

size: -
J: TRBJ1-4
V: TRBV5-4
D: -
DNA: TGTGCCAGCAGCTACGACACCAATGAAAAACTGTTTTTT
CDR3: CASSYDTNEKLFF

size: -
J: TRBJ2-2
V: TRBV6-1
D: TRBD2
DNA: TGTGCCAGCAGTGTTCTACTAGCGGGAGAGGACACCGGGGAGCTGTTTTTT
CDR3: CASSVLLAGEDTGELFF

size: -
J: TRBJ1-1
V: TRBV7-9
D: -
DNA: TGTGCCAGCAGCTTGGACAGTGGGAACACTGAAGCTTTCTTT
CDR3: CASSLDSGNTEAFF

size: -
J: TRBJ2-7
V: TRBV6-6
D: TRBD2
DNA: TGTGCCAGCAGTTATTTCCTGGGGGGGAACGAGCAGTACTTC
CDR3: CASSYFLGGNEQYF

size: -
J: TRBJ2-1
V: TRBV2
D: -
DNA: TGTGCCAGCAGTGATAGGCTTCCATGGGAGCAGTTCTTC
CDR3: CASSDRLPWEQFF

size: -
J: TRBJ1-1
V: TRBV5-8
D: -
DNA: TGTGCCAGCAGCCTGGGAACTGAAGCTTTCTTT
CDR3: CASSLGTEAFF

size: -
J: TRBJ2-7
V: TRBV4-1
D: TRBD1
DNA: TGCGCCAGCAGCTACCTACAGGGGACCTACGAGCAGTACTTC
CDR3: CASSYLQGTYEQYF

size: few
J: TRBJ1-5
V: TRBV7-9
D: TRBD1
DNA: TGTGCCAGCAGCCCAGACAGGGAGGATCAGCCCCAGCATTTT
CDR3: CASSPDREDQPQHF

size: -
J: TRBJ2-4
V: TRBV10-3
D: TRBD2
DNA: TGTGCCGGAGGGGAGGGGAACATTCAGTACTTC
CDR3: CAGGEGNIQYF

size: -
J: TRBJ2-3
V: TRBV4-2
D: TRBD2
DNA: TGTGCCAGCAGCCAACCTACTAGCGGGAGAGTGGCAGATACGCAGTATTTT
CDR3: CASSQPTSGRVADTQYF

size: -
J: TRBJ1-1
V: TRBV9
D: -
DNA: TGTGCCAGCAGCGTAGGTTGGGGTGAAAAAACTGAAGCTTTCTTT
CDR3: CASSVGWGEKTEAFF

size: -
J: TRBJ1-2
V: TRBV11-1
D: -
DNA: TGTGCCAGCAGCCCCGGGTCCGCTAACTATGGCTACACCTTC
CDR3: CASSPGSANYGYTF

size: -
J: TRBJ1-1
V: TRBV19
D: -
DNA: TGTGCCAGTAGTATTCGGGGACGAGAAGCTTTCTTT
CDR3: CASSIRGREAFF

size: -
J: TRBJ2-7
V: TRBV11-3
D: -
DNA: TGTGCCAGCAGCTTGGATTCCACCTACGAGCAGTACTTC
CDR3: CASSLDSTYEQYF

size: -
J: TRBJ1-2
V: TRBV6-6
D: TRBD1
DNA: TGTGCCAGCAGTAACTTAGGACAGGGCAGTGGCTACACCTTC
CDR3: CASSNLGQGSGYTF

size: -
J: TRBJ1-1
V: TRBV5-1
D: -
DNA: TGCGCCAGCAGCCAAGCTGAGGGGGTTCGGACTGAAGCTTTCTTT
CDR3: CASSQAEGVRTEAFF

size: once
J: TRBJ2-7
V: TRBV27
D: TRBD1
DNA: TGTGCCATCCCGGGACAGGGGGCCCACGAGCAGTACTTC
CDR3: CAIPGQGAHEQYF

size: -
J: TRBJ1-2
V: TRBV6-6
D: -
DNA: TGTGCCAGCAGTTACACCGCCAGGGACTATGGCTACACCTTC
CDR3: CASSYTARDYGYTF

size: -
J: TRBJ2-7
V: TRBV11-2
D: TRBD1
DNA: TGTGCCAGCAGCCCGACAGGGGGTGGTGAGCAGTACTTC
CDR3: CASSPTGGGEQYF

size: -
J: TRBJ2-2
V: TRBV30
D: -
DNA: TGTGCCTGGAGAACGGGGGTTGGCGGGGAGCTGTTTTTT
CDR3: CAWRTGVGGELFF

size: -
J: TRBJ1-1
V: TRBV7-6
D: -
DNA: TGTGCCAGCAGCTTAGCGCGGGGGGGGACTGAAGCTTTCTTT
CDR3: CASSLARGGTEAFF

size: few
J: TRBJ1-4
V: TRBV7-9
D: -
DNA: TGTGCCAGCAGCGGCCGGGACATAGGGGACGAAAAACTGTTTTTT
CDR3: CASSGRDIGDEKLFF